This T cell receptor beta chain was recorded in a study of cytomegalovirus exposure and HLA in healthy donors (TCRdb year 2017). General notes on the study: According to an earlier analysis of a few hundred of the donors, 150 million to 200 million T cells yielded 117 million unique TCR beta sequences and approximately 280 Gb of sequence data. High-throughput TCR immunosequencing, statistical association of individual TCRs with disease status, and machine learning were combined to predict cytomegalovirus infection status. A later analysis re-analyzed previously published TCR beta repertoires from about 730 donors and added high-resolution HLA genotyping to study TCR occurrence patterns. The aim of the study was to test whether cataloging public T cell receptors could identify signatures of past pathogen exposure. About five DR-DQ haplotypes were treated as single units for association and clustering because of strong linkage in the cohort. The study used immunosequencing to profile the T cell repertoires of several hundred subjects and linked those repertoires to cytomegalovirus serostatus. Alongside the repertoire data, information on donor age, sex, ethnicity and CMV serostatus was compiled. The number of typed donors differed by locus: about 629-640 for A, B, C, DRB1 and DQB1; about 520 for DQA1; fewer than 610 for DPA1; and 450 to 480 for DPB1. Among the roughly 380 genotyped donors, around 79% belonged to the genetic ancestry cluster associated with self-reported Caucasian donors. Rather than using new phenotypic data, the later analysis identified candidate immune exposures from TCR beta sequences and from how often those sequences occurred across donors. A later genetic analysis used genome-wide SNP genotypes for about 65% of the 666 donors, treating that subset as a discovery cohort. Roughly 300 gigabases of sequencing data and tens of millions of unique TCR sequences were included in an early release covering about 700 HLA-typed donors. In an earlier analysis of roughly 540 of the donors, high-throughput TCR beta sequencing was used to judge whether each TCR beta V gene segment behaved as functional or pseudogenic. HLA typing included class I and class II loci at four-digit resolution. Every discovery cohort repertoire had been produced on one sequencing platform. In addition to the first cohort of 650 to 800 subjects, a separate validation cohort of approximately 110 different subjects was used. Among about 410 genotyped donors of the cohort, an average of approximately 240,000 unique TCR beta nucleotide sequences was sequenced per donor, of which 15% to 20% were non-productive.

Receptor amplification or capture employed the immunoSEQ multiplex PCR assay. The multiplex PCR relied on a mix of 60 forward primers for TCR Vbeta segments and 13 reverse primers for TCR Jbeta segments. A multiplex PCR assay on genomic DNA amplified the CDR3 region of rearranged TCR beta genes. Amplified TCR beta libraries were sequenced as 87-base-pair reads on the Illumina HiSeq System. Regarding the original processing steps: In a later analysis, roughly 80 million unique TCR beta chains were counted across the 500 to 700 repertoires, and roughly 10 million of these chains were shared by at least two donors. A nearest-neighbor algorithm error-corrected the raw reads and collapsed the reads into unique sequences, merging closely related sequences to remove PCR and sequencing errors. V, D and J gene segments were assigned by aligning CDR3 sequences to IMGT reference sequences. For a sequence to be retained, a match of at least six nucleotides was required to both a V gene segment and a J gene segment. Rearrangements were classified as productive when the CDR3 lacked stop codons and remained in frame with V and J, and all other rearrangements were classified as non-productive. Following IMGT convention, CDR3 was defined as the stretch from the second conserved V-encoded cysteine to the conserved J-encoded phenylalanine. The earlier analysis of about 500 of the donors excluded sequences that lacked an unambiguous match to a single V gene segment. In an earlier analysis of approximately 610 of the donors, V segments were called functional above 56.7% productive rearrangements and were called segregating when the between-donor standard deviation exceeded 5%. A statistical classification framework was developed to diagnose cytomegalovirus status using the catalog of TCR beta chain sequences. In a later analysis, TCR nucleotide sequences were compared against IMGT/GENE-DB human TR gene sequences so that V and J genes could be assigned. A later analysis assigned CDR3 sequences and most-parsimonious VDJ recombination scenarios with the TCRdist pipeline. In a later analysis, each TCR beta chain was defined by its CDR3 amino acid sequence together with its V-gene family, and reads lacking a unique V-gene family were excluded. As a way to deal with suspected cross-contamination and a sequencing artifact, a later analysis dropped more than 500 nucleotide sequences that were highly shared and had low generation probability. For each public chain, a later analysis derived a clonal expansion index from normalized ranks of inferred template counts within each repertoire. Generation probabilities in a later analysis came from a VDJ recombination model fitted to out-of-frame rearrangements, and those results were checked against IGoR. Hypergeometric tests were used in a later analysis to score TCR-TCR, TCR-HLA and TCR-CMV co-occurrence, with a repertoire-size bias correction applied to the TCR pairs. To estimate false discovery rates, a later analysis permuted the HLA or CMV assignments 20 times. In a later analysis, co-occurring TCRs were grouped with DBSCAN, and TCRdist sequence similarity was added when clustering was performed within HLA-allele-positive subsets. Repertoires with fewer than 30,000 or more than 120,000 public chains were left out of co-occurrence clustering, as were roughly five repertoires with anomalous nucleotide sharing. In TCRdb, the immuneACCESS table is reduced to in-frame sequences with V and J assigned. These tables do not hold every clone; where another copy was compared, an unresolved V gene accounts for under half, and the others remain unexplained. That table gives V, J and clone size, and the DNA gave D and trimming. Across this sample there are 240,000 or so clones, with roughly 80% seen only once. 5% to 6% of the sample is in the top ten clones.

The germline V gene (reference sequence) provides CDR1 GTSNPN and CDR2 SVGIG. V loses 2 bases, J loses 12 bases, and the germline ends lie 20 bases apart. Counted from cysteine to phenylalanine, this CDR3 has 14 amino acids. Only CDR3 DNA remains: 42 bases, in frame from the first base. As to this clone: Its cognate antigen has yet to be identified. Nothing much larger sits one base from this clone, and base qualities are not available.

Findings and caveats that apply to the study as a whole: Across donors, most TCR sequences were observed very rarely, whereas some public TCRs were present in many individuals. A cluster of highly shared sequence variants was judged likely to be a technical artifact of the sequencing pipeline. Only TCR beta chains were sequenced in this cohort, and the absence of alpha or paired-chain data limited detectable features. In a later analysis, HLA-associated TCR beta chains were found to be more clonally expanded and to have lower generation probabilities than equally common non-associated chains. Several of the top co-occurrence clusters appeared to be linked to parvovirus B19, influenza, CMV and Epstein-Barr virus, according to a later analysis. An earlier analysis of around 600 of the donors showed that most TCR beta V segments appeared in productive rearrangements either about 87% or about 30% of the time, which broadly matched IMGT annotations. The classifier was reported to diagnose cytomegalovirus status with high specificity and sensitivity in both the original cohort and the validation cohort. Roughly uniform sequencing depth across donors was assumed in presence/absence analyses, although this assumption may not hold. HLA typing was unavailable for some donors at each locus, so association tests used only the typed subset. In a later genetic analysis, a missense DCLRE1C variant was associated with V-gene and J-gene trimming of TCR beta chains, and the association was replicated in an independent cohort. CMV serostatus was the only immune exposure information available for the cohort. A later analysis found that most CMV-associated TCR beta chains appeared HLA-restricted, with HLA associations seemingly driven largely by CMV exposure. In a later analysis, the rate of TCR association differed among HLA loci, with DRB1 alleles having the most associated TCRs and HLA-C alleles having the fewest. According to a later genetic analysis, donors in an Asian-associated ancestry cluster had fewer N-insertions in productive TCRs than the approximately 650-donor mean. At a false discovery rate of 0.05, a later analysis linked about 16,000 TCR beta sequences to specific HLA alleles. A further reported finding was that TCR beta sequences accurately predicted the HLA-A and HLA-B alleles for most subjects in the first cohort. It was suggested by the authors that the approach could potentially be generalized to other disease states and immunological phenotypes. In the study, 164 TCR beta chains were listed as associated with cytomegalovirus. Correlated functional status among segregating V segments might reflect linkage disequilibrium, but an unknown experimental factor could not be ruled out. The earlier analysis of 587 of the donors excluded some 15 rarely observed V segments, including chromosome 9 orphons, because counts were too low. Strong co-occurrence of HLA alleles, especially DR and DQ, made assigning TCR associations to individual alleles difficult. In vitro tests confirmed that three of the cytomegalovirus-associated TCR beta chains recognize cytomegalovirus antigens. Some IMGT-functional V segments, including TRBV6-2 and TRBV6-3, could not be told apart with the 87-base-pair reads, so those segments were excluded.

The cohort was made up of roughly 670 healthy bone marrow donors. All cohort members were sampled while nominally healthy, although unrecorded immune exposures were likely present. The donor was CMV seropositive and belonged to the group of a few hundred seropositive cohort members. A peripheral blood sample was provided by each donor, and peripheral blood mononuclear cells were used for TCR beta sequencing. Genomic DNA was extracted from the blood cell samples with the Qiagen DNeasy Blood Extraction Kit. Recombination linked TRBV30 to TRBJ2-1, with TRBD1 as a weak D call on 6 bases. Sequencing input: PBMCs. The clonotype originates from a woman aged 40 to 55 in good health and CMV-seropositive. The nucleotide sequence reads as follows: TGTGCCTGGAGTTTTGGGGACACTTTGCATCGGCAGTTCTTC. This yields the protein CAWSFGDTLHRQFF. The CDR3, completed at both ends by the reference TRBV30 and TRBJ2-1 genes, gives the full variable domain SQTIHQWPATLVQPVGSPLSLECTVEGTSNPNLYWYRQAAGRGLQLLFYSVGIGQISSEVPQNLSASRPQDRQFILSSKKLLLSDSGFYLCAWSFGDTLHRQFFGPGTRLTVL.